The rows below give T cell receptor beta chains drawn from one sample of a study of blood T cell repertoires in COVID-19. Repertoires were generated with immunoSEQ multiplex PCR, while TCRdb's copy carries only in-frame clones and drops some. Among about 120,000 clones listed, over 80% were seen once. The material sequenced was PBMCs or T cells enriched from blood (not recorded which). The receptor source for this set is a woman in her 30s who had recovered from COVID-19. Both conserved end residues are part of each CDR3. The D gene is left open where the match is weak. Clone size is shown for a subset of rows, as once, few, many or a class of expanded clone.

clone size: once
J gene: TRBJ1-5
D gene: TRBD1
V gene: TRBV20-1
CDR3 protein: CSASQYRGRFSNQPQHF
CDR3 DNA: TGCAGTGCTAGTCAATACAGGGGGCGCTTTAGCAATCAGCCCCAGCATTTT

clone size: .
J gene: TRBJ1-2
D gene: TRBD1
V gene: TRBV10-3
CDR3 protein: CAISETGVFYGYTF
CDR3 DNA: TGTGCCATCAGTGAAACAGGGGTGTTCTATGGCTACACCTTC

clone size: few
J gene: TRBJ2-6
D gene: TRBD1
V gene: TRBV5-4
CDR3 protein: CASSLAGQGGSGANVLTF
CDR3 DNA: TGTGCCAGCAGCTTGGCGGGACAGGGGGGGTCTGGGGCCAACGTCCTGACTTTC

clone size: .
J gene: TRBJ2-5
D gene: TRBD2
V gene: TRBV7-2
CDR3 protein: CASRNRGGQETQYF
CDR3 DNA: TGTGCCAGCAGGAACCGGGGGGGGCAAGAGACCCAGTACTTC

clone size: .
J gene: TRBJ1-4
D gene: TRBD1
V gene: TRBV14
CDR3 protein: CASSPRITGAGEKLFF
CDR3 DNA: TGTGCCAGCAGCCCCAGGATAACAGGGGCCGGTGAAAAACTGTTTTTT

clone size: .
J gene: TRBJ1-1
D gene: .
V gene: TRBV11-2
CDR3 protein: CASSRQLNTEAFF
CDR3 DNA: TGTGCCAGCAGTAGACAGTTGAACACTGAAGCTTTCTTT

clone size: .
J gene: TRBJ2-7
D gene: TRBD2
V gene: TRBV11-2
CDR3 protein: CASSLELWGGDSYEQYF
CDR3 DNA: TGTGCCAGCAGCTTAGAATTGTGGGGAGGGGACTCCTACGAGCAGTACTTC

clone size: few
J gene: TRBJ1-4
D gene: .
V gene: TRBV3-1/TRBV3-2
CDR3 protein: CASSPTVVNEKLFF
CDR3 DNA: TGTGCCAGCAGCCCCACCGTAGTTAATGAAAAACTGTTTTTT

clone size: .
J gene: TRBJ1-4
D gene: .
V gene: TRBV27
CDR3 protein: CASSLSMGRNEKLFF
CDR3 DNA: TGTGCCAGCAGTTTATCGATGGGGCGTAATGAAAAACTGTTTTTT

clone size: few
J gene: TRBJ2-7
D gene: .
V gene: TRBV30
CDR3 protein: CAWESVNTAGQQYF
CDR3 DNA: TGTGCCTGGGAATCGGTTAATACGGCGGGCCAGCAGTACTTC

clone size: .
J gene: TRBJ1-6
D gene: TRBD1
V gene: TRBV15
CDR3 protein: CATSMDRGRSPLHF
CDR3 DNA: TGTGCCACCAGCATGGACAGGGGGCGATCACCCCTCCACTTT

clone size: .
J gene: TRBJ2-4
D gene: .
V gene: TRBV6-2/TRBV6-3
CDR3 protein: CASSSTGNIQYF
CDR3 DNA: TGTGCCAGCAGTTCGACAGGAAACATTCAGTACTTC

clone size: .
J gene: TRBJ2-7
D gene: TRBD2
V gene: TRBV28
CDR3 protein: CASSPQSTGTSAYEQYF
CDR3 DNA: TGTGCCAGCAGTCCACAATCAACCGGGACTAGCGCCTACGAGCAGTACTTC

clone size: .
J gene: TRBJ2-1
D gene: .
V gene: TRBV7-2
CDR3 protein: CASSPRGSGMGSSYNEQFF
CDR3 DNA: TGTGCCAGCAGCCCTCGTGGGAGCGGAATGGGGAGCTCCTACAATGAGCAGTTCTTC

clone size: .
J gene: TRBJ2-3
D gene: .
V gene: TRBV2
CDR3 protein: CAVKNRASTDTQYF
CDR3 DNA: TGTGCCGTCAAAAACAGGGCTAGCACAGATACGCAGTATTTT

clone size: few
J gene: TRBJ2-3
D gene: .
V gene: TRBV27
CDR3 protein: CASSVSNGDTQYF
CDR3 DNA: TGTGCCAGCAGTGTAAGCAACGGAGATACGCAGTATTTT

clone size: .
J gene: TRBJ1-6
D gene: .
V gene: TRBV7-9
CDR3 protein: CASSGLNSPLHF
CDR3 DNA: TGTGCCAGCAGCGGGCTGAATTCACCCCTCCACTTT

clone size: .
J gene: TRBJ2-7
D gene: TRBD2
V gene: TRBV6-2/TRBV6-3
CDR3 protein: CASSYSGSSSGEQYF
CDR3 DNA: TGTGCCAGCAGTTACTCTGGCAGTTCTAGCGGAGAGCAGTACTTC

clone size: .
J gene: TRBJ2-5
D gene: TRBD1
V gene: TRBV24-1
CDR3 protein: CATSVGQGVQETQYF
CDR3 DNA: TGTGCCACCAGTGTTGGGCAGGGGGTACAAGAGACCCAGTACTTC

clone size: .
J gene: TRBJ2-5
D gene: .
V gene: TRBV19
CDR3 protein: CASSINRAETQYF
CDR3 DNA: TGTGCCAGTAGTATTAACAGGGCGGAGACCCAGTACTTC

clone size: .
J gene: TRBJ1-2
D gene: .
V gene: TRBV27
CDR3 protein: CASGSRGGGYTF
CDR3 DNA: TGTGCCAGCGGATCAAGGGGGGGTGGCTACACCTTC

clone size: .
J gene: TRBJ2-3
D gene: TRBD1
V gene: TRBV7-9
CDR3 protein: CASSHRIGQEITDTQYF
CDR3 DNA: TGTGCCAGCAGCCACCGGATAGGACAGGAGATCACAGATACGCAGTATTTT

clone size: .
J gene: TRBJ1-6
D gene: .
V gene: TRBV7-8
CDR3 protein: CASSLLSRAVPSSPLHF
CDR3 DNA: TGTGCCAGCAGCTTATTATCACGAGCGGTGCCCTCCTCACCCCTCCACTTT

clone size: .
J gene: TRBJ2-3
D gene: .
V gene: TRBV11-3
CDR3 protein: CASSSYLSPTTQYF
CDR3 DNA: TGTGCCAGCAGCTCCTACCTGAGCCCAACCACGCAGTATTTT

clone size: .
J gene: TRBJ1-3
D gene: .
V gene: TRBV29-1
CDR3 protein: CSVRSGNTIYF
CDR3 DNA: TGCAGCGTCCGGTCTGGAAACACCATATATTTT

clone size: .
J gene: TRBJ2-1
D gene: .
V gene: TRBV5-5
CDR3 protein: CASSSRGRLAGPQQFF
CDR3 DNA: TGTGCCAGCAGCTCCAGGGGGCGGCTAGCGGGACCCCAGCAGTTCTTC

clone size: .
J gene: TRBJ2-3
D gene: .
V gene: TRBV10-3
CDR3 protein: CAISPGTDTQYF
CDR3 DNA: TGTGCCATCAGCCCCGGGACAGATACGCAGTATTTT

clone size: .
J gene: TRBJ1-6
D gene: TRBD1
V gene: TRBV7-2
CDR3 protein: CASSGTGGTSPLHF
CDR3 DNA: TGTGCCAGCAGCGGGACAGGGGGTACTTCACCCCTCCACTTT

clone size: .
J gene: TRBJ1-1
D gene: .
V gene: TRBV19
CDR3 protein: CASIPRALNTEAFF
CDR3 DNA: TGTGCCAGTATCCCCAGGGCCCTGAACACTGAAGCTTTCTTT

clone size: .
J gene: TRBJ1-5
D gene: TRBD1
V gene: TRBV30
CDR3 protein: CAWSVGTVGNQPQHF
CDR3 DNA: TGTGCCTGGAGTGTCGGGACAGTCGGCAATCAGCCCCAGCATTTT

clone size: .
J gene: TRBJ1-5
D gene: .
V gene: TRBV28
CDR3 protein: CASSLGGAIRNQPQHF
CDR3 DNA: TGTGCCAGCAGTTTAGGGGGGGCTATTCGCAATCAGCCCCAGCATTTT

clone size: .
J gene: TRBJ2-7
D gene: .
V gene: TRBV28
CDR3 protein: CASSYLRGSGYEQYF
CDR3 DNA: TGTGCCAGCAGTTACTTGCGCGGTTCGGGCTACGAGCAGTACTTC

clone size: .
J gene: TRBJ1-2
D gene: TRBD1
V gene: TRBV11-2
CDR3 protein: CASSLRGLRGYTF
CDR3 DNA: TGTGCCAGCAGCTTGAGGGGGCTTCGTGGCTACACCTTC

clone size: .
J gene: TRBJ2-1
D gene: TRBD2
V gene: TRBV2
CDR3 protein: CASSDAGRAYNEQFF
CDR3 DNA: TGTGCCAGCAGTGATGCCGGGAGGGCCTACAATGAGCAGTTCTTC

clone size: .
J gene: TRBJ2-1
D gene: TRBD2
V gene: TRBV4-2
CDR3 protein: CASSQGTSGSSYNEQFF
CDR3 DNA: TGTGCCAGCAGCCAAGGGACTAGCGGGAGCTCCTACAATGAGCAGTTCTTC

clone size: .
J gene: TRBJ1-1
D gene: TRBD1
V gene: TRBV2
CDR3 protein: CASRAFRTGGFEAFF
CDR3 DNA: TGTGCCAGCAGAGCATTTAGGACAGGGGGTTTTGAAGCTTTCTTT

clone size: .
J gene: TRBJ2-7
D gene: .
V gene: TRBV21-1
CDR3 protein: CASSKYFRTGRKVGYEQYF
CDR3 DNA: TGTGCCAGCAGCAAATACTTTAGGACAGGGAGAAAGGTTGGCTACGAGCAGTACTTC

clone size: .
J gene: TRBJ2-3
D gene: .
V gene: TRBV28
CDR3 protein: CASSGAGSSTDTQYF
CDR3 DNA: TGTGCCAGCAGTGGAGCGGGTTCTAGCACAGATACGCAGTATTTT

clone size: .
J gene: TRBJ2-7
D gene: .
V gene: TRBV11-2
CDR3 protein: CASSPLYEQYF
CDR3 DNA: TGTGCCAGCAGCCCTTTGTACGAGCAGTACTTC

clone size: .
J gene: TRBJ2-7
D gene: TRBD1
V gene: TRBV27
CDR3 protein: CASSSQGTPEQYF
CDR3 DNA: TGTGCCAGCAGTTCACAGGGGACCCCCGAGCAGTACTTC

clone size: .
J gene: TRBJ2-5
D gene: .
V gene: TRBV29-1
CDR3 protein: CSVVEGKTQYF
CDR3 DNA: TGCAGCGTTGTGGAGGGGAAGACCCAGTACTTC

clone size: .
J gene: TRBJ1-1
D gene: TRBD1
V gene: TRBV7-9
CDR3 protein: CASSSGQVTEAFF
CDR3 DNA: TGTGCCAGCAGCTCGGGACAGGTCACTGAAGCTTTCTTT

clone size: .
J gene: TRBJ1-6
D gene: .
V gene: TRBV15
CDR3 protein: CATSRSYSNSPLHF
CDR3 DNA: TGTGCCACCAGCAGATCCTACAGCAATTCACCCCTCCACTTT

clone size: .
J gene: TRBJ1-1
D gene: TRBD1
V gene: TRBV4-2
CDR3 protein: CASSHRTGGTEAFF
CDR3 DNA: TGTGCCAGCAGCCACCGGACAGGGGGCACTGAAGCTTTCTTT

clone size: .
J gene: TRBJ1-2
D gene: TRBD1
V gene: TRBV9
CDR3 protein: CASSLLDRDVSGYTF
CDR3 DNA: TGTGCCAGCAGCCTACTGGACAGGGATGTGAGCGGCTACACCTTC

clone size: .
J gene: TRBJ2-1
D gene: TRBD2
V gene: TRBV23-1
CDR3 protein: CASSLRTSGLSSYNEQFF
CDR3 DNA: TGCGCCAGCAGTCTCCGGACTAGCGGGCTCAGCTCCTACAATGAGCAGTTCTTC